Listed below are T cell receptor beta chains from one sample, sequenced in a study of control samples from healthy donors and cancer patients. The data were produced by immunoSEQ multiplex PCR, yet TCRdb's version contains in-frame clones alone and is incomplete. The table lists 120,000 or so clones, 93% of them singletons. What was sequenced was PBMCs. Receptors originate from a man aged 50 to 59 with head and neck cancer. CDR3s include the opening cysteine and the closing phenylalanine or tryptophan. A D gene is named only where the DNA matches it firmly. Some rows mark clone size as missing; the rest say once, few, many or name a class of expanded clone.

d_gene	v_gene	j_gene	abundance	CDR3nt	CDR3aa
.	TRBV6-5	TRBJ2-1	.	TGTGCCAGCCGGGCAGGGCATTACAATGAGCAGTTCTTC	CASRAGHYNEQFF
.	TRBV2	TRBJ2-7	.	TGTGCCAGCAGTACCACTAGCCCCAGCTCCTACGAGCAGTACTTC	CASSTTSPSSYEQYF
.	TRBV3-1/TRBV3-2	TRBJ1-1	few	TGTGCCAGCACTCCTGGGGGGGGTTTCCGTGAAGCTTTCTTT	CASTPGGGFREAFF
.	TRBV10-3	TRBJ1-5	.	TGTGCCACCTTACAGGGCGGGGGTAGCAATCAGCCCCAGCATTTT	CATLQGGGSNQPQHF
.	TRBV4-1	TRBJ1-1	.	TGCGCCAGCAGCCAGGCCCTCTTGCAGGACCCGAACACTGAAGCTTTCTTT	CASSQALLQDPNTEAFF
TRBD1	TRBV23-1	TRBJ1-5	once	TGCGCCAGCAGATGGACTAAATCCAGGGGGCCAGGTCAGCCCCAGCATTTT	CASRWTKSRGPGQPQHF
TRBD2	TRBV7-9	TRBJ2-7	.	TGTGCCAGCAGCTTAACCGCATCAGGCGGGAGGCATCGCGCCTACGAGCAGTACTTC	CASSLTASGGRHRAYEQYF
.	TRBV4-3	TRBJ2-2	.	TGCGCCAGCAGCCAAGAGTTCGTTCCGGGACAGAACACCGGGGAGCTGTTTTTT	CASSQEFVPGQNTGELFF
TRBD1	TRBV18	TRBJ1-4	.	TGTGCCAGCTCACGGGGACAGGGTACTAATGAAAAACTGTTTTTT	CASSRGQGTNEKLFF
.	TRBV19	TRBJ1-1	.	TGTGCCAGTAGTAACTGGGCAGGTAGTGGGACTGAAGCTTTCTTT	CASSNWAGSGTEAFF
.	TRBV2	TRBJ2-1	.	TGTGCCAGCAAGGGCGGTACTGGGGCCAATGAGCAGTTCTTC	CASKGGTGANEQFF
TRBD1	TRBV5-1	TRBJ2-2	.	TGCGCCAGCAGCCTGGGACAGGGGGGTACCGGGGAGCTGTTTTTT	CASSLGQGGTGELFF
TRBD1	TRBV19	TRBJ1-5	.	TGTGCCAGTAATAGGGGACAGAGAGATCAGCCCCAGCATTTT	CASNRGQRDQPQHF
.	TRBV7-2	TRBJ2-7	.	TGTGCCAGCAGCCTCATGCGGGGCCAGTCCTACGAGCAGTACTTC	CASSLMRGQSYEQYF
.	TRBV14	TRBJ1-1	once	TGTGCCAGCAGCCCCCTCAGGGAATTTTCCAGGGTGGATGGTGAAGCTTTCTTT	CASSPLREFSRVDGEAFF
.	TRBV30	TRBJ1-1	.	TGTGCCTGGAGACAGGGCAGGGGATACGGTGAAGCTTTCTTT	CAWRQGRGYGEAFF
.	TRBV9	TRBJ1-2	.	TGTGCCAACGTGGTGGGCGACGAGGGCTATGGCTACACCTTC	CANVVGDEGYGYTF
.	TRBV30	TRBJ1-4	.	TGTGCCGGGAGGATGGGTTACCTAAATGAAAAACTGTTTTTT	CAGRMGYLNEKLFF
.	TRBV7-2	TRBJ2-2	.	TGTGCCAGCAGCTTAGCTAGCGGAAACACCGGGGAGCTGTTTTTT	CASSLASGNTGELFF
.	TRBV4-3	TRBJ1-3	once	TGCGCCAGCAGCCCCCAGGGGCATGGAAACACCATATATTTT	CASSPQGHGNTIYF
TRBD2	TRBV7-2	TRBJ2-7	.	TGTGCCAGCAGTTATAGGACCGGGGGGGCGGGGGAGCAGTACTTC	CASSYRTGGAGEQYF
.	TRBV18	TRBJ2-5	.	TGTGCCAGCTCACCGCGCCACGGGAGTGAAGAGACCCAGTACTTC	CASSPRHGSEETQYF
.	TRBV6-5	TRBJ2-3	.	TGTGCCAGCACTTCGGGGACAGATACGCAGTATTTT	CASTSGTDTQYF
.	TRBV3-1/TRBV3-2	TRBJ2-5	.	TGTGCCAGCAGCCAGAGCTCAAAGGAGACCCAGTACTTC	CASSQSSKETQYF
.	TRBV7-2	TRBJ2-7	.	TGTGCCAGCAGCTTAGTTTTCTCCGAGCAGTACTTC	CASSLVFSEQYF
.	TRBV2	TRBJ1-5	.	TGTGCCAGCAGTGTACAGGGCTCCCTTCAGCCCCAGCATTTT	CASSVQGSLQPQHF
TRBD1	TRBV28	TRBJ1-3	.	TGTGCCAGCAAGACCGGGACAGTGGGAAACACCATATATTTT	CASKTGTVGNTIYF
.	TRBV27	TRBJ1-1	.	TGTGCCAGCAGCACCCGTCCAGGCACTGAAGCTTTCTTT	CASSTRPGTEAFF
.	TRBV5-1	TRBJ2-7	.	TGCGCCAGCAGCTTAAGGGGAGCCGCCTACGAGCAGTACTTC	CASSLRGAAYEQYF
.	TRBV29-1	TRBJ1-2	.	TGCAGCGTTGAGATACAGGGTTTTGACTATGGCTACACCTTC	CSVEIQGFDYGYTF
TRBD1	TRBV27	TRBJ2-7	.	TGTGCCAGCAGTCCGACCGACAGGGGTAGCGTGCAGTACTTC	CASSPTDRGSVQYF
TRBD2	TRBV10-3	TRBJ2-1	.	TGTGCCATCAGTGAGTCGTTAGCGGGGCACCAGGGTGAGCAGTTCTTC	CAISESLAGHQGEQFF
.	TRBV4-3	TRBJ1-2	.	TGCGCCAGCAGCCAAGATCCTTACACCGGGACGGGCTATGGCTACACCTTC	CASSQDPYTGTGYGYTF
.	TRBV19	TRBJ1-2	.	TGTGCCAGTCTGGACGTAGGAGCTAACTATGGCTACACCTTC	CASLDVGANYGYTF
.	TRBV5-1	TRBJ1-1	.	TGCGCCAGCAGCTGGACTACGCACACTGAAGCTTTCTTT	CASSWTTHTEAFF
.	TRBV6-2/TRBV6-3	TRBJ1-2	.	TGTGCCAGCAGTTCCGACAGGAGACCTCATGGCTACACCTTC	CASSSDRRPHGYTF
.	TRBV6-5	TRBJ2-7	.	TGTGCCAGCAGTTACTCGATGGCTCCCTACGAGCAGTACTTC	CASSYSMAPYEQYF
.	TRBV5-1	TRBJ1-6	.	TGCGCCAGCAGCTTGGCTTGGGGGGGCACAAATTCACCCCTCCACTTT	CASSLAWGGTNSPLHF
TRBD1	TRBV4-1	TRBJ1-4	.	TGCGCCAGCAGCCAGGCCCCACAGGGGACTCATGAAAAACTGTTTTTT	CASSQAPQGTHEKLFF
TRBD1	TRBV3-1/TRBV3-2	TRBJ1-2	.	TGTGCCAGCAGCCTAGGACAGGACTATGGCTACACCTTC	CASSLGQDYGYTF
TRBD2	TRBV27	TRBJ2-3	.	TGTGCCAGCAGTCTAAGGTCCGGGACTAGCCTCACAGATACGCAGTATTTT	CASSLRSGTSLTDTQYF
.	TRBV19	TRBJ2-5	.	TGTGCCAGTAGTACCGAGACAGGACAAGAGACCCAGTACTTC	CASSTETGQETQYF
.	TRBV2	TRBJ2-7	.	TGTGCCAGCGTTTCGCCGGGACGGATACCCTACGAGCAGTACTTC	CASVSPGRIPYEQYF
.	TRBV4-2	TRBJ1-1	once	TGTGCCAGCAGCCAAGCAGTAAAAGACACTGAAGCTTTCTTT	CASSQAVKDTEAFF
.	TRBV18	TRBJ2-3	.	TGTGCCAGCTCAACGACTAGCACAGATACGCAGTATTTT	CASSTTSTDTQYF
TRBD1	TRBV27	TRBJ2-7	.	TGTGCCAGCAATAGACAGGGCCCACTCTACGAGCAGTACTTC	CASNRQGPLYEQYF
TRBD1	TRBV7-9	TRBJ1-2	once	TGTGCCAGCAGCCGCTCGGGACAGGCGAATGGCTACACCTTC	CASSRSGQANGYTF
TRBD2	TRBV7-2	TRBJ2-3	.	TGTGCCAGCAGCTTACATACTAGCGGACCTACGCAGTATTTT	CASSLHTSGPTQYF
TRBD2	TRBV7-2	TRBJ2-7	.	TGTGCCAGCCGGACTAGCGGGGGGGCCTCCTACGAGCAGTACTTC	CASRTSGGASYEQYF
.	TRBV4-3	TRBJ1-1	.	TGCGCCAGCAGCCAAGAACGGGGTTGGGGCACTGAAGCTTTCTTT	CASSQERGWGTEAFF
.	TRBV3-1/TRBV3-2	TRBJ2-1	.	TGTGCCAGCACAAACTTTGCGGGGATGTCCTACAATGAGCAGTTCTTC	CASTNFAGMSYNEQFF
TRBD1	TRBV7-2	TRBJ2-7	.	TGTGCCAGCAGCGCCCCGGGACAGGGTAGAAAGTACTTC	CASSAPGQGRKYF
.	TRBV19	TRBJ1-2	.	TGTGCCAGTAGTATGAGGACAGCTGGCTACACCTTC	CASSMRTAGYTF